This TCR beta chain originates from a study of blood T cell repertoires in COVID-19. Background on the study: The analysed material was cDNA or gDNA that came from T cells, B-cell-depleted T cells, or PBMCs.

Germline CDR1 reads LGHNA; CDR2 reads YNFKEQ. V dropped 0 bases and J dropped 4 bases, with 9 bases sitting between them. CDR3 length: 14 amino acids. Method: immunoSEQ multiplex PCR; TCRdb's copy keeps in-frame clones and lacks some. The sample has around 130,000 clones; 75% to 90% are singletons. The sequence came from a woman aged 45-65 years who had recovered from COVID-19. V gene TRBV4-2 combines with J gene TRBJ1-2; D ambiguous. Sequencing was done on a sample of peripheral blood. CDR3 sequence (DNA): TGTGCCAGCAGCCAAGATCTTGGCATCTATGGCTACACCTTC. Encoded protein: CASSQDLGIYGYTF.